Included here is one TCR beta chain sequence, with context. Its antigen is still unknown. Being one base from a much bigger clone, this may be a read error. This CDR3 contains 16 residues. CDR1 and CDR2 (germline): SEHNR, FQNEAQ (reference sequence). The data derive from a study of T cells in Graves' hyperthyroidism and ophthalmopathy. Ophthalmopathy cases met thresholds of Clinical Activity Score at least 3, NOSPECS grade at least 4 and duration under 3 months. Amplified regions were TCR beta CDR3 sequences from RNA transcripts. The HTBI primer set was used in a first-round RT-PCR of the TCR CDR3. TCRdb analysed the multiplex PCR reads with MiXCR anew, one entry per CDR3 protein. The repertoire holds around 600,000 distinct CDR3 sequences, with 13% to 15% as singletons. General study findings and limits: Researchers found most expanded thyroid clonotypes above 0.001 in blood as well. Ophthalmopathy and stable hyperthyroidism were separated by a 13 V-J model. Model output signaled ophthalmopathy a median about 6.3 months ahead of onset.

The TCR sequence derives from a woman between 18 and 29 years old with Graves' ophthalmopathy. Specimen: blood. V usage is TRBV7-9 and J usage is TRBJ2-5, with TRBD1 matching 8 bases. The CDR3, as DNA: TGTGCCAGCAGCTTTGACGATTCGGGACAGGAAGAGACCCAGTCCTTC. Amino acid sequence: CASSFDDSGQEETQSF.